This paragraph reports one T cell receptor (beta chain). Per the authors' pipeline: Amplified reference gene primers provided the basis for estimating nucleated cell counts. Assay used: immunoSEQ multiplex PCR; TCRdb lists only in-frame clones, some missing. That table gives V, J and clone size, and the DNA gave D and trimming. The sample yields approximately 440,000 clones, 87% seen once. The data are from a study of blood T cell repertoires in COVID-19. Study-wide context: The analysed material was cDNA or gDNA that came from T cells, B-cell-depleted T cells, or PBMCs.

The J segment lost 0 bases and the V segment lost 5 bases, leaving 3 bases of the junction unmatched. Germline V gene lookup returns CDR1 LNHNV and CDR2 YYDKDF (reference sequence). The CDR3 extends over 14 amino acids. The chain combines TRBV15 with TRBJ1-2, with 7 nucleotides matching TRBD1. The TCR comes from a young woman who had recovered from COVID-19. Source material: PBMCs or T cells enriched from blood (not recorded which). CDR3 bases: TGTGCCACCAGCGGGGACAGATCTAACTATGGCTACACCTTC. This translates into CATSGDRSNYGYTF.